The following is a TCR beta chain sequence with its context. Its antigen remains unknown. This sample was taken from a study of T-cell reconstitution after alpha-beta-depleted transplantation in children. Points from the study as a whole: Some patients showed high day-60 TCRbeta diversity, which derived from surviving recipient T cells and thymic progenitors. Once a year had passed after transplant, T-cell counts and diversity came mostly from newly produced T cells.

The CDR3 length is 18 residues. Germline V gives CDR1 SGHVT, CDR2 SQSDAQ. Trimming shortened V by 2 bases and J by 0 bases, and 17 bases separated the two germline ends. Preparation of the TCRbeta library was carried out with unique molecular identifiers. TCRdb analysed the PCR reads with MiXCR anew, one entry per CDR3 protein. The sample holds about a million distinct CDR3 sequences; under 30% are singletons and the top ten take 28%. The sequenced sample was PBMCs, mostly from graft donor cells, obtained 360 days after TCRalphabeta/CD19-depleted stem cell transplant. The origin of this receptor is a boy in the first two years of life who had a stem cell transplant for SCID, so the T cells may come from the graft donor. V is TRBV7-4 and J is TRBJ1-3, with D tentatively TRBD1 (6 bases). CDR3 nucleotide sequence: TGTGCCAGCAGCTTAAGGAGTAAGGACAGCAACTCTGGAAACACCATATATTTT. It is translated as CASSLRSKDSNSGNTIYF.